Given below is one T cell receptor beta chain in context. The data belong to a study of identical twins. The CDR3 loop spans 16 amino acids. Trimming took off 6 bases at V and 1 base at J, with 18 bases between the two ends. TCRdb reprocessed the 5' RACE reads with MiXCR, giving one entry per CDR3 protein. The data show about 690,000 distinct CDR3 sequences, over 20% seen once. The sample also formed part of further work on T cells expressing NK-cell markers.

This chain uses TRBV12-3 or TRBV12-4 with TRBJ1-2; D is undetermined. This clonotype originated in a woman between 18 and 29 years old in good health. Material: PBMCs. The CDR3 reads CASSHREATNNYGYTF. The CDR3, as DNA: TGTGCCAGCAGCCACCGGGAGGCGACTAATAACTATGGCTACACCTTC.